This TCR beta chain comes out of a study of identical twins. Whole-study findings and limits: The authors drew conclusions from cross-sectional statistical analysis rather than following the same donors. Cord blood's abundant beta clonotypes had fewer insertions, unlike memory repertoires.

Healthy Caucasians alone served as donors. This clonotype was counted only a few times. What it binds is not known. Template switching, a step in the protocol, added a universal primer site, and cDNA carried unique molecular identifiers. TCRdb itself ran the 5' RACE reads through MiXCR, one entry per CDR3 protein. The sample records 1.5 million or so distinct CDR3 sequences, around 29% being singletons. Trimming stripped 5 bases from V and 8 bases from J, with 10 bases between. The CDR3 runs to 11 residues. From germline, CDR1 is SGDLS and CDR2 YYNGEE. The sample consisted of cord blood. The TCR comes from a newborn girl in good health. The rearrangement uses TRBV9 and TRBJ1-2, with D maybe TRBD1 (5 bases). In nucleotides, the CDR3 is TGTGCCAGCAGGAAAGGGGAAGGCTACACCTTC. It codes for CASRKGEGYTF.